A selection of T cell receptor beta chains follows, all from one sample in a study of OX40 agonist ivuxolimab in advanced cancers. The protocol was immunoSEQ multiplex PCR, while the TCRdb copy is restricted to in-frame clones and leaves out a portion. Of roughly 68,000 clones detected, 80% to 90% appear once; the ten largest clones hold 13% to 15%. The sequencing used CD4+ or CD8+ T cells sorted from blood, collected in a trial of the OX40 agonist ivuxolimab. These receptors all come from an adult with an advanced solid tumor such as melanoma, head and neck, liver or kidney cancer. The CDR3 runs from the conserved cysteine through the conserved F or W. Fields, in order: V gene, CDR3 length, J gene, D gene, clone size, CDR3 DNA, CDR3 protein. The D gene is left open where the match is weak. Not every row has a clone size; where given, it reads once, few, many or a size class.

>TRBV27|15|TRBJ2-1|TRBD1|.
TGTGCCAGCAGTTTAGGGACAGGGGGGGCCAATGAGCAGTTCTTC
CASSLGTGGANEQFF
>TRBV4-1|17|TRBJ1-4|.|.
TGCGCCAGCAGCCAAGAGTCGGGGATTGCAACTAATGAAAAACTGTTTTTT
CASSQESGIATNEKLFF
>TRBV19|13|TRBJ2-1|.|.
TGTGCCAGTAGTATATCCCCCCTAGGGGAGCAGTTCTTC
CASSISPLGEQFF
>TRBV12-5|12|TRBJ2-7|.|.
TGTGCTAGTGGTTTTTCCCAGGACGAGCAGTACTTC
CASGFSQDEQYF
>TRBV29-1|14|TRBJ1-1|.|.
TGCAGCGTTGATCGGCCAGGGGAAAGGTTTGAAAGGGGCTTT
CSVDRPGERFERGF
>TRBV30|15|TRBJ1-1|.|.
TGTGCCTGGACCGGAACAGGTCGGCGGAACACTGAAGCTTTCTTT
CAWTGTGRRNTEAFF
>TRBV21-1|16|TRBJ2-1|.|.
TGTGCCAGCAGCAAAGTTTACCGGGAGGGCCCGGATGAGCAGTTCTTC
CASSKVYREGPDEQFF
>TRBV2|15|TRBJ1-2|TRBD1|.
TGTGCCAGCAGTTGGACAGGGGCCTCAGCTTATGGCTACACCTTC
CASSWTGASAYGYTF
>TRBV4-1|15|TRBJ1-1|.|once
TGCGCCAGCAGCCAAGTCCCGGGGGCAAACACTGAAGCTTTCTTT
CASSQVPGANTEAFF
>TRBV10-2|12|TRBJ1-1|.|once
TGCGCCAGCAATTCGGGCGCGACTGAAGCTTTCTTT
CASNSGATEAFF
>TRBV4-2|16|TRBJ2-3|TRBD2|.
TGTGCCAGCAGCCAAGACCCCGGGGGGGCTTCAGATACGCAGTATTTT
CASSQDPGGASDTQYF
>TRBV7-9|14|TRBJ1-1|.|.
TGTGCCAGCAGCTCGCCGGGCCGCGACACTGAAGCTTTCTTT
CASSSPGRDTEAFF
>TRBV21-1|15|TRBJ2-5|.|.
TGTGCCAGCAGCCTGACAGGGAAGTGTAGGGAGACCCAGTACTTC
CASSLTGKCRETQYF
>TRBV7-6|14|TRBJ2-3|.|.
TGTGCCAGCAGCTTTTTCCCTAGCACAGATACGCAGTATTTT
CASSFFPSTDTQYF
>TRBV25-1|14|TRBJ2-5|.|.
TGTGCCAGCAGTGATATAGGGGGAGGAGAGACCCAGTACTTC
CASSDIGGGETQYF
>TRBV7-9|14|TRBJ2-7|.|.
TGTGCCAGCAGCCCGACGGACAGAGACTACGAGCAGTACTTC
CASSPTDRDYEQYF
>TRBV2|11|TRBJ2-5|.|.
TGTGCCAGCAGCTGGGGGGAGACCCAGTACTTC
CASSWGETQYF
>TRBV19|14|TRBJ2-7|TRBD1|.
TGTGCCAGTAGTACCGGACAGGGGGCGGTCGAGCAGTACTTC
CASSTGQGAVEQYF
>TRBV6-1|13|TRBJ1-1|TRBD1|.
TGTGCCAGTGGACAGGATGGGGTCACTGAAGCTTTCTTT
CASGQDGVTEAFF
>TRBV28|14|TRBJ2-2|.|.
TGTGCCAGCAGTTTGAGTAGCGTTGGCGGGGAGCTGTTTTTT
CASSLSSVGGELFF
>TRBV30|15|TRBJ2-1|.|.
TGTGCCTGGAGTGTAGGACTCGGACTCTACCATGAGCAGTTCTTC
CAWSVGLGLYHEQFF
>TRBV27|15|TRBJ2-2|TRBD2|.
TGTGCCAGCAGTTTACTAGCGGGGTCGACCGGGGAGCTGTTTTTT
CASSLLAGSTGELFF
>TRBV5-6|16|TRBJ1-1|TRBD1|.
TGTGCCAGCAGCTCGACAGGGCCCCTCATGAACACTGAAGCTTTCTTT
CASSSTGPLMNTEAFF
>TRBV28|11|TRBJ2-1|.|.
TGTGCCAGCAGTTTCGGTGATGAGCAGTTCTTC
CASSFGDEQFF
>TRBV11-3|13|TRBJ2-7|.|.
TGTGCCAGCAGCTTAGCTCAGGGGTACGAGCAGTACTTC
CASSLAQGYEQYF
>TRBV7-3|15|TRBJ2-3|.|.
TGTGCCAGCAGATTAAAGGGGGGGAGCACAGATACGCAGTATTTT
CASRLKGGSTDTQYF
>TRBV2|14|TRBJ2-7|.|.
TGTGCCAGCAGGATTTGGACAGAAGAATACGAGCAGTACTTC
CASRIWTEEYEQYF
>TRBV7-9|12|TRBJ2-5|.|.
TGTGCCAGCCGTACGGTTCAAGAGACCCAGTACTTC
CASRTVQETQYF
>TRBV7-9|13|TRBJ1-1|.|.
TGTGCCAGCAGCCTTCCAAATGAGGGGAGAGCTTTCTTT
CASSLPNEGRAFF
>TRBV6-5|13|TRBJ1-2|.|.
TGTGCCAGCAGTTACTGGACTGAAGATGGCTACACCTTC
CASSYWTEDGYTF
>TRBV6-1|14|TRBJ1-2|.|.
TGTGCCAGCAGTGAAGCCGGAGGTAACTATGGCTACACCTTC
CASSEAGGNYGYTF
>TRBV2|19|TRBJ2-3|.|.
TGTGCCAGCAGTGGATTGGCGGGTGATGAAGTTTCGCTCACAGATACGCAGTATTTT
CASSGLAGDEVSLTDTQYF
>TRBV6-6|14|TRBJ2-1|.|.
TGTGCCAGCAGTTACTCGGGTAGAGACAATGAGCAGTTCTTC
CASSYSGRDNEQFF
>TRBV27|13|TRBJ2-7|.|.
TGTGCCAGCAGCCCCGGGACCTCCTACGAGCAGTACTTC
CASSPGTSYEQYF
>TRBV7-9|15|TRBJ1-5|TRBD1|.
TGTGCCAGCAGCTCACTAACAGGGGTCAATCAGCCCCAGCATTTT
CASSSLTGVNQPQHF
>TRBV6-5|13|TRBJ2-3|.|.
TGTGCCAGCAGTTACTATGACACAGATACGCAGTATTTT
CASSYYDTDTQYF
>TRBV18|13|TRBJ1-1|TRBD1|.
TGTGCCAGCTCACCGGACAGGACTTATGAAGCTTTCTTT
CASSPDRTYEAFF
>TRBV6-1|15|TRBJ1-2|TRBD1|.
TGTGCCAGCAGTGACAGACAGGGATCCTTCTATGGCTACACCTTC
CASSDRQGSFYGYTF
>TRBV5-1|16|TRBJ2-7|TRBD2|.
TGCGCCAGCAGCTTGGCACTAGCGGGTGCTAACTACGAGCAGTACTTC
CASSLALAGANYEQYF
>TRBV27|14|TRBJ2-5|TRBD1|.
TGTGCCAGCTGGGCCAGGGGGACACAAGAGACCCAGTACTTC
CASWARGTQETQYF
>TRBV5-1|15|TRBJ2-1|TRBD2|.
TGCGCCAGCAGCTTCCCGACTAGCGGGGGAAGTGAGCAGTTCTTC
CASSFPTSGGSEQFF
>TRBV7-3|14|TRBJ2-7|TRBD1|.
TGTGCCAGCAGCCCCGGGACAGGGCCTCGGGAGCAGTACTTC
CASSPGTGPREQYF
>TRBV15|14|TRBJ1-2|.|.
TGTGCCACCAGCAGAGTAGACAGCTTCTATGGCTACACCTTC
CATSRVDSFYGYTF
>TRBV2|15|TRBJ2-5|TRBD2|.
TGTGCCAGCACCGGTGGCCGGGGGGTGGGGGAGACCCAGTACTTC
CASTGGRGVGETQYF
>TRBV7-9|15|TRBJ2-1|TRBD1|.
TGTGCCAGCAGCGCCGGACAGGGACCCTACAATGAGCAGTTCTTC
CASSAGQGPYNEQFF
>TRBV5-1|16|TRBJ2-1|TRBD2|once
TGCGCCAGCAGCGGGGGGACTAGCGGGAGTTCCGGTGAGCAGTTCTTC
CASSGGTSGSSGEQFF
>TRBV28|19|TRBJ2-3|.|.
TGTGCCAGCAGTTTAAGTGCGCCCAGACAGACGCCTAGCACAGATACGCAGTATTTT
CASSLSAPRQTPSTDTQYF
>TRBV10-3|18|TRBJ1-4|.|.
TGTGCCATCAGTGAGTATGGCCACTCGGGGGCAACTAATGAAAAACTGTTTTTT
CAISEYGHSGATNEKLFF
>TRBV7-6|18|TRBJ2-3|TRBD2|.
TGTGCCAGCAGCTTAGTAATATTCCGGGGGGGCTTCACAGATACGCAGTATTTT
CASSLVIFRGGFTDTQYF
>TRBV28|17|TRBJ2-2|.|.
TGTGCCAGCAGTTTATTTAGCCTAGCGTCGAACACCGGGGAGCTGTTTTTT
CASSLFSLASNTGELFF
>TRBV5-1|11|TRBJ2-1|.|.
TGCGCCAGCACCGTCACCGGTGAGCAGTTCTTC
CASTVTGEQFF
>TRBV7-9|12|TRBJ1-5|.|.
TGTGCCAGCAGCTTAGCAGCCGCGCCCCAGCATTTT
CASSLAAAPQHF
>TRBV9|15|TRBJ2-3|.|.
TGTGCCAGCTCCGAGAGCGGAGATAGCACAGATACGCAGTATTTT
CASSESGDSTDTQYF
>TRBV2|13|TRBJ2-3|.|.
TGTGCCAGCTCTGGCTGGAACACAGATACGCAGTATTTT
CASSGWNTDTQYF
>TRBV27|15|TRBJ2-7|.|.
TGTGCCAGCATCAAAGGGGGGAGGGGGCACTACGAGCAGTACTTC
CASIKGGRGHYEQYF
>TRBV7-9|14|TRBJ2-2|.|.
TGTGCCAGCAGCTCCTCAACTAACACCGGGGAGCTGTTTTTT
CASSSSTNTGELFF
>TRBV6-5|13|TRBJ2-7|.|.
TGTGCCAGCAGTTCCCCTTACTCCTACGAGCAGTACTTC
CASSSPYSYEQYF
>TRBV7-9|13|TRBJ2-7|.|.
TGTGCCAGCAGCTCCCGGGACACGGACGAGCAGTACTTC
CASSSRDTDEQYF
>TRBV27|17|TRBJ2-3|.|.
TGTGCCAGCAGTTTATCTCGGGGCGAGATTAGCACAGATACGCAGTATTTT
CASSLSRGEISTDTQYF